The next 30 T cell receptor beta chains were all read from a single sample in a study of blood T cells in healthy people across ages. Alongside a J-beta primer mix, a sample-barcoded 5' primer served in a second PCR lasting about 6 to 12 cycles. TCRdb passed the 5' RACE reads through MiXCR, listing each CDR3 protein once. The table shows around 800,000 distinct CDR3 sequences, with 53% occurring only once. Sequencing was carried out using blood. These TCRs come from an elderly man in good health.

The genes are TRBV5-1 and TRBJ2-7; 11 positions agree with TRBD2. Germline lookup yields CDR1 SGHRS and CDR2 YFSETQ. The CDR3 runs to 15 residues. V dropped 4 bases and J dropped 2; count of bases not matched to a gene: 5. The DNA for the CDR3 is TGCGCCAGCAGCGCCGGGACTAGCGGTCCCTACGAGCAGTACTTC. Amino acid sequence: CASSAGTSGPYEQYF. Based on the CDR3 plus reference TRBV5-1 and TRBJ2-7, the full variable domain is KAGVTQTPRYLIKTRGQQVTLSCSPISGHRSVSWYQQTPGQGLQFLFEYFSETQRNKGNFPGRFSGRQFSNSRSEMNVSTLELGDSALYLCASSAGTSGPYEQYFGPGTRLTVT.

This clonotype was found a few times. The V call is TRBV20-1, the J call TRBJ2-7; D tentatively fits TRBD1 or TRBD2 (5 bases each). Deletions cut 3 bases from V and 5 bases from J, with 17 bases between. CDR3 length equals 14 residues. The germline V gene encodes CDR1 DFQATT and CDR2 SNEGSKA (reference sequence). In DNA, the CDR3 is TGCAGTGCTAGCCACCGGGGTGAGGGGAACGAGCAGTACTTC. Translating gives CSASHRGEGNEQYF.

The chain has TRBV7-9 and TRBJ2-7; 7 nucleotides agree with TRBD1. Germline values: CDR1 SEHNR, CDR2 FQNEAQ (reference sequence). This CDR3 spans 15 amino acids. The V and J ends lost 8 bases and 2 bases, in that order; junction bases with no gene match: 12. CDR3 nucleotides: TGTGCCAGCCGCCCTCCCCGGCAGGGGGCCTACGAGCAGTACTTC. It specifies CASRPPRQGAYEQYF.

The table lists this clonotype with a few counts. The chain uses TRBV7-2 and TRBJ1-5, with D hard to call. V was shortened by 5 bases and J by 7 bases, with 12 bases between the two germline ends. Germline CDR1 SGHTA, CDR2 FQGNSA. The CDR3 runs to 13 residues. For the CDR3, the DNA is TGTGCCAGCAGCCTTTGGCACAGCCAGCCCCAGCATTTT. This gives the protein CASSLWHSQPQHF.

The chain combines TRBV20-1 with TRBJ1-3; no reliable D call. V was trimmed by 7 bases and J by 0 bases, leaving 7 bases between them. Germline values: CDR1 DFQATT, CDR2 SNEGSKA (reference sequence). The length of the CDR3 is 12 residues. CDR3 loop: CSVGLSGNTIYF. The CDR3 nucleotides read TGCAGTGTAGGCCTCTCTGGAAACACCATATATTTT.

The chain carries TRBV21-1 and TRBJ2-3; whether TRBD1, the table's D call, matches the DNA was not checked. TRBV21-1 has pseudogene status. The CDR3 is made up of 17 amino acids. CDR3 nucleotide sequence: TGTGCCAGCAGCCCTTACTCCGGGACAGGACGGCACAGATACGCGTATTTT. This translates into CASSPYSGTGRHRYAYF.

CDR3 amino acids: CASSPSGAGPPYEQYF. CDR3 in DNA: TGTGCCAGCAGCCCTTCGGGTGCGGGCCCTCCCTACGAGCAGTACTTC. The chain joins TRBV3-1 to TRBJ2-7, with D perhaps TRBD2 (5 bases). The CDR3 runs to 16 residues. Germline V lookup: CDR1 LGHDT, CDR2 YNNKEL (reference sequence). Deletions cut 4 bases from V and 2 bases from J, with 18 bases between.

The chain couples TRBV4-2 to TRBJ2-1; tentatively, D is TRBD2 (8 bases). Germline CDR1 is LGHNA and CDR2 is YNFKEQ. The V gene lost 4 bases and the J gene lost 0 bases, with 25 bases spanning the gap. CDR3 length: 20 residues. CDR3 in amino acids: CASSRDRDSGGLSSYNEQFF. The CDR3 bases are TGTGCCAGCAGCCGAGACAGGGACAGCGGGGGTCTGAGCTCCTACAATGAGCAGTTCTTC.

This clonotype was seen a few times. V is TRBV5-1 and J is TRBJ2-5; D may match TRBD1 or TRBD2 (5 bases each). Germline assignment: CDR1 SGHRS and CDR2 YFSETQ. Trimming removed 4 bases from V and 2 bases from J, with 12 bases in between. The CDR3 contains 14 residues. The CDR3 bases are TGCGCCAGCAGCGTGGGACGTACTCAAGAGACCCAGTACTTC. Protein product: CASSVGRTQETQYF.

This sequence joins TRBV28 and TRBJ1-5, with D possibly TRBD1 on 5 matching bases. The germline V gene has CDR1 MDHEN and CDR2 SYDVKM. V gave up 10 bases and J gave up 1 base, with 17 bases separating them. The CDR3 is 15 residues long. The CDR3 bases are TGTGCCATAAAGCGAGGAGGGGCCAGCAATCAGCCCCAGCATTTT. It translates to CAIKRGGASNQPQHF. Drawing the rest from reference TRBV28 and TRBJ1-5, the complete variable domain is DVKVTQSSRYLVKRTGEKVFLECVQDMDHENMFWYRQDPGLGLRLIYFSYDVKMKEKGDIPEGYSVSREKKERFSLILESASTNQTSMYLCAIKRGGASNQPQHFGDGTRLSIL.

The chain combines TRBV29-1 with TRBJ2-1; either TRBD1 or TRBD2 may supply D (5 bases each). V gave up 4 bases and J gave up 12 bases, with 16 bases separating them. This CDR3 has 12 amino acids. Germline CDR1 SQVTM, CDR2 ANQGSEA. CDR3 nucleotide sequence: TGCAGCGTTGTTGGGGGACCGGGTCTGCAGTTCTTC. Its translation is CSVVGGPGLQFF.

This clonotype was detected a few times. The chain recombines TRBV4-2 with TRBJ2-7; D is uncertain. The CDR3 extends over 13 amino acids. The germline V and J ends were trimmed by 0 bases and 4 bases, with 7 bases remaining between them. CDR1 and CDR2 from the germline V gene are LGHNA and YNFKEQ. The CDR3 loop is CASSQDGVYEQYF. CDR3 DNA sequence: TGTGCCAGCAGCCAAGATGGAGTGTACGAGCAGTACTTC.

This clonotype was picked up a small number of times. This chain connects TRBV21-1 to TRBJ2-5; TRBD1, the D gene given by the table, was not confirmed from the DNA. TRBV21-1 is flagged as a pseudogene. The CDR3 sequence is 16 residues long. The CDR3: CATSLGLPGHGETQYF. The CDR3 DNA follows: TGTGCCACCTCGTTAGGGCTTCCGGGACACGGGGAGACCCAGTACTTC.

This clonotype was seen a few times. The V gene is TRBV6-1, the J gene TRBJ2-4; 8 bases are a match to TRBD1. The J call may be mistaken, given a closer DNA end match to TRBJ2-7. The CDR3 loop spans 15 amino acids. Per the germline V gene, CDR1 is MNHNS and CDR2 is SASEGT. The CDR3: CASSDRGPHVGEQYF. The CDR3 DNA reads TGTGCCAGCAGTGACAGGGGGCCACACGTCGGCGAGCAGTACTTC.

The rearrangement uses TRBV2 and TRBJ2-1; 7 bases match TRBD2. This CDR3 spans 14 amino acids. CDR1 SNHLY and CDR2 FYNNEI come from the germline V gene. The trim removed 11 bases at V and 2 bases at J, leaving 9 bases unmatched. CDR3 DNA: TGTGCCTCCCAGCGGGAACTAGCCTACAATGAGCAGTTCTTC. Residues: CASQRELAYNEQFF.

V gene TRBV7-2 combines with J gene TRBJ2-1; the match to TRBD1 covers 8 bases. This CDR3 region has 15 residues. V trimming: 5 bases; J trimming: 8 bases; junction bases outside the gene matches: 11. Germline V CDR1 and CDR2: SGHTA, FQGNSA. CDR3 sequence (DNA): TGTGCCAGCAGCCCCCGGACAGGGATAGTGGATGAGCAGTTCTTC. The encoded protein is CASSPRTGIVDEQFF.

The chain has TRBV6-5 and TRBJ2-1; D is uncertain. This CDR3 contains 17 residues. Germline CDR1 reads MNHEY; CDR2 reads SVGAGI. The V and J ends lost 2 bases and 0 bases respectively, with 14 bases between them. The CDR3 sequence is CASSYGKERFSYNEQFF. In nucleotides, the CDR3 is TGTGCCAGCAGTTACGGGAAGGAGCGATTCTCCTACAATGAGCAGTTCTTC.

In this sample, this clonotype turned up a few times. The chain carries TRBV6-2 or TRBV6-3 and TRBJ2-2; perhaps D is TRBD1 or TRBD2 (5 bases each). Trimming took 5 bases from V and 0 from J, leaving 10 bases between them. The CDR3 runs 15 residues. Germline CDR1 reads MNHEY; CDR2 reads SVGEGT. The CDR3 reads CASSLGASNTGELFF. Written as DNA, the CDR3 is TGTGCCAGCAGTCTCGGGGCGTCGAACACCGGGGAGCTGTTTTTT.

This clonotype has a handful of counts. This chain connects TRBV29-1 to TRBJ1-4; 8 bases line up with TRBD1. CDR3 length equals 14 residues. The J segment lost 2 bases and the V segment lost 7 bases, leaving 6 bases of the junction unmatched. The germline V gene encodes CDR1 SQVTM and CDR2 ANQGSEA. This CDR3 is CSAWDRSTNEKLFF. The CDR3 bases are TGCAGCGCTTGGGACAGGTCCACTAATGAAAAACTGTTTTTT.

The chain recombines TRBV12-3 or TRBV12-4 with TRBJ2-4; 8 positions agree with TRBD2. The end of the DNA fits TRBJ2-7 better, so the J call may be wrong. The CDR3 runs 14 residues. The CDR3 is CASSFGGALYEQYF. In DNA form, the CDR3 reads TGTGCCAGCAGTTTCGGGGGGGCGCTGTACGAGCAGTACTTC.

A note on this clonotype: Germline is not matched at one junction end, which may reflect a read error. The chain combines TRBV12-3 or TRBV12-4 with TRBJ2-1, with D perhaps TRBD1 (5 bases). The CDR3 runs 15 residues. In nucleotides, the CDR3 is TGTGCCAGCAGATCCAGGGTCGATATCTACAATGTGCAGTTCTTC. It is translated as CASRSRVDIYNVQFF.

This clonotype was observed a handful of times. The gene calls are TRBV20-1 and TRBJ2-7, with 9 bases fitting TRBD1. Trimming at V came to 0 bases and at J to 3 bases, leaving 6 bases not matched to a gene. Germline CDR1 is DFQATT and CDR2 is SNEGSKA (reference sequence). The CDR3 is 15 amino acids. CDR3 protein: CSARDPQGAGYEQYF. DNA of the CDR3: TGCAGTGCTAGAGATCCACAGGGGGCGGGCTACGAGCAGTACTTC.

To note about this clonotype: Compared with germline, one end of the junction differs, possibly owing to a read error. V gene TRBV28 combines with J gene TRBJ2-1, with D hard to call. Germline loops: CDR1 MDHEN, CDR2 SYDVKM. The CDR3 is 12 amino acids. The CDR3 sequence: CASISSYNEQFF. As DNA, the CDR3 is TGTGCCAGCATTAGCTCCTACAACGAGCAGTTCTTC.

CDR3 DNA sequence: TGTGCCAGCAGCCGCGATGGGACGAACATAGATTTTGGGGGTGGGGCCAACGTCCTGACTTTC. Translated, it gives CASSRDGTNIDFGGGANVLTF. The V call is TRBV11-2, the J call TRBJ2-6; perhaps D is TRBD1 or TRBD2 (5 bases each). The germline V gene has CDR1 SGHAT and CDR2 FQNNGV. Trimming pared 5 bases from V and 3 bases from J, leaving 29 bases between. The CDR3 loop spans 21 amino acids.

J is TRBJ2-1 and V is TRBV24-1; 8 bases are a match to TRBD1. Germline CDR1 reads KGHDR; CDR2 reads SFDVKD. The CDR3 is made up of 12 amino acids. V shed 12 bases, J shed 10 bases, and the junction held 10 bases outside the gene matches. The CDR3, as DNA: TGTGCCGTCGGCCACAGGGGGTTGGAGCAGTTCTTC. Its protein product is CAVGHRGLEQFF.

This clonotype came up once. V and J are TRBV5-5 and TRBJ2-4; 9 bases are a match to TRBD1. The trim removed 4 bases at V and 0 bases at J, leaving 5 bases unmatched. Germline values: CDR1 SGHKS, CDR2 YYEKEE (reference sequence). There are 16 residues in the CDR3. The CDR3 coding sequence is TGTGCCAGCAGCGGGGGGACAGGGAGAGCCAAAAACATTCAGTACTTC. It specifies CASSGGTGRAKNIQYF.

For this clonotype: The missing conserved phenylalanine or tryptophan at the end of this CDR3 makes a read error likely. The CDR3 here is CASSLRGLSSPLHL. CDR3 nucleotides: TGTGCCAGCAGTTTACGAGGGCTTAGTTCACCCCTCCACCTT. The gene calls are TRBV12-3 or TRBV12-4 and TRBJ1-6; D remains unclear. The CDR3 runs to 14 residues. Trimming shortened V by 2 bases and J by 9 bases, and 11 bases separated the two germline ends.

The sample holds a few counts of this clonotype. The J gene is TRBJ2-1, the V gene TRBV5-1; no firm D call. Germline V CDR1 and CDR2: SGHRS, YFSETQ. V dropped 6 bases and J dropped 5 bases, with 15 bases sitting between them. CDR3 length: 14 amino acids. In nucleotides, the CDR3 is TGCGCCAGCAATGTCGCGGCACCCAACAATGAGCAGTTCTTC. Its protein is CASNVAAPNNEQFF.

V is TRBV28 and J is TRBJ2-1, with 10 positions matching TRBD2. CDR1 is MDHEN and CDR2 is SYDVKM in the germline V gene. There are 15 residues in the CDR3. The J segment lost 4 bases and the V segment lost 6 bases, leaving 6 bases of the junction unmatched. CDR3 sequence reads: CASRAGTSVYNEQFF. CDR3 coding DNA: TGTGCCAGCAGAGCCGGGACTAGCGTTTACAATGAGCAGTTCTTC. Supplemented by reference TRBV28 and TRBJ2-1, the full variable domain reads DVKVTQSSRYLVKRTGEKVFLECVQDMDHENMFWYRQDPGLGLRLIYFSYDVKMKEKGDIPEGYSVSREKKERFSLILESASTNQTSMYLCASRAGTSVYNEQFFGPGTRLTVL.

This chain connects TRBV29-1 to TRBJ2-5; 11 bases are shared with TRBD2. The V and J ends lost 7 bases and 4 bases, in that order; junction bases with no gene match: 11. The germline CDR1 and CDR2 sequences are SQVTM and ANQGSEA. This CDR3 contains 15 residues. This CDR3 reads CSARPTSGRIETQYF. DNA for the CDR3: TGCAGCGCCCGTCCCACTAGCGGGAGAATAGAGACCCAGTACTTC.